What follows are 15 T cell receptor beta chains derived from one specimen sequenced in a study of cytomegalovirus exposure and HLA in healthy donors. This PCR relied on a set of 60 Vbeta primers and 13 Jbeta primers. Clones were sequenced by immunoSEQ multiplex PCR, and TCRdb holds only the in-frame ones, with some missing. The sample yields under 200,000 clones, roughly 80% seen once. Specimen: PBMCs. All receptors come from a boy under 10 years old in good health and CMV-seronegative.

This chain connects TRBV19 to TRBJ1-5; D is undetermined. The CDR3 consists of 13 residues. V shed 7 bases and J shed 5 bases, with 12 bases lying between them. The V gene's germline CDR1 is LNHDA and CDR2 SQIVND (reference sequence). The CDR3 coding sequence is TGTGCCAGTACCCCGGACTGGGATCAGCCCCAGCATTTT. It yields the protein CASTPDWDQPQHF.

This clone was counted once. CDR3 sequence: CASSIGDRGYNQPQHF. CDR3 nucleotide sequence: TGTGCCAGTAGTATAGGTGACAGGGGGTACAATCAGCCCCAGCATTTT. The genes are TRBV19 and TRBJ1-5; 9 bases fit TRBD1. CDR1 and CDR2 (germline): LNHDA, SQIVND (reference sequence). The CDR3 runs to 16 residues. V lost 1 base to trimming and J lost 3 bases; unmatched junction nucleotides: 4.

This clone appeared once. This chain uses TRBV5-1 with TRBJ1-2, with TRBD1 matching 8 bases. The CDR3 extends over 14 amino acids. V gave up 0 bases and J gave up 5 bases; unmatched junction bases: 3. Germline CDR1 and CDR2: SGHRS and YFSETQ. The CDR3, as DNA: TGCGCCAGCAGCTTGGGACAGGGGACTTATGGCTACACCTTC. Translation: CASSLGQGTYGYTF.

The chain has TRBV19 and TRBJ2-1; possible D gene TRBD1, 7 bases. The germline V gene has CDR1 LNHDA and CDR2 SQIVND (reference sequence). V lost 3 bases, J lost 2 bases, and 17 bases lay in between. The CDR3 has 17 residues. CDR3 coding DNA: TGTGCCAGTAGTATTATGGAGGGGACAGAAACCTACAATGAGCAGTTCTTC. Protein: CASSIMEGTETYNEQFF.

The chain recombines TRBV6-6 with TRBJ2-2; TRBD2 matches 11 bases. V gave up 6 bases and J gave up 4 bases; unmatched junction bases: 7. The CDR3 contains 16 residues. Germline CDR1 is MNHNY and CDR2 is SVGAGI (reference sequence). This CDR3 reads CASSRTLAGATGELFF. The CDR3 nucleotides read TGTGCCAGCAGCCGAACACTAGCGGGAGCCACCGGGGAGCTGTTTTTT.

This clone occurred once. This chain's CDR3 is CASSLRGPSYGYTF. CDR3 coding DNA: TGTGCCAGCAGTTTGCGCGGGCCCAGCTATGGCTACACCTTC. V usage is TRBV27 and J usage is TRBJ1-2; D remains unclear. The V end lost 3 bases, the J end lost 4 bases, and 12 bases lay between the germline ends. Germline CDR1 reads MNHEY; CDR2 reads SMNVEV (reference sequence). This CDR3 is built from 14 residues.

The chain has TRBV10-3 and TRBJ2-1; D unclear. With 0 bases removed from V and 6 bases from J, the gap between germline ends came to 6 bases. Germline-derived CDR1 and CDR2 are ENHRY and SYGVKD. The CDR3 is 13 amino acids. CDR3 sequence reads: CAISESYANEQFF. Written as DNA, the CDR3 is TGTGCCATCAGTGAGTCCTACGCCAATGAGCAGTTCTTC.

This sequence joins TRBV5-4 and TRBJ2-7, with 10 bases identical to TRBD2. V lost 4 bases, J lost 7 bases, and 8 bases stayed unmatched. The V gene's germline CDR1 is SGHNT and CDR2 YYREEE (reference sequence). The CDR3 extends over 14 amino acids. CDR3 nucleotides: TGTGCCAGCAGCGAGGGACTAGCGAGGAGGGAGCAGTACTTC. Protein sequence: CASSEGLARREQYF. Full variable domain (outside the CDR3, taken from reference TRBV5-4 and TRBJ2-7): ETGVTQSPTHLIKTRGQQVTLRCSSQSGHNTVSWYQQALGQGPQFIFQYYREEENGRGNFPPRFSGLQFPNYSSELNVNALELDDSALYLCASSEGLARREQYFGPGTRLTVT.

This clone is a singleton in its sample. The CDR3 protein is CSVGGSEQYF. CDR3 bases: TGCAGCGTTGGCGGGTCCGAGCAGTACTTC. The chain has TRBV29-1 and TRBJ2-7; D is perhaps TRBD2 (5 bases). V lost 4 bases and J lost 6, with 7 bases in between. CDR1 and CDR2 (germline): SQVTM, ANQGSEA. The CDR3 has 10 residues.

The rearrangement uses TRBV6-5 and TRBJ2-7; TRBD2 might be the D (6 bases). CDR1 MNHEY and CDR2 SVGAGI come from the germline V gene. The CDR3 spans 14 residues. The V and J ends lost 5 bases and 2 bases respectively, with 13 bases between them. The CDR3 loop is CASSGAGRPYEQYF. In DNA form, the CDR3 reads TGTGCCAGCAGTGGCGCGGGACGCCCCTACGAGCAGTACTTC.

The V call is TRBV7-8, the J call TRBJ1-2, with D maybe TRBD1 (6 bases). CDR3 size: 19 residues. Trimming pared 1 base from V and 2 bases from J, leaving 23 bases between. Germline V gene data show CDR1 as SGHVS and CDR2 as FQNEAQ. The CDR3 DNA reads TGTGCCAGCAGCTTAGATATCGGCAGGGGAAGGTCAACAAACTATGGCTACACCTTC. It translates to CASSLDIGRGRSTNYGYTF.

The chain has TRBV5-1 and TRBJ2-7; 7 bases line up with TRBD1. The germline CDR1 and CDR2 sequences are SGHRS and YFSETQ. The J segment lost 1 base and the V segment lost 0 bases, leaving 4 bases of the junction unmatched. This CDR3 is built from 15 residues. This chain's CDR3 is CASSLGWTGSYEQYF. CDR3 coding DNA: TGCGCCAGCAGCTTGGGCTGGACAGGATCCTACGAGCAGTACTTC.

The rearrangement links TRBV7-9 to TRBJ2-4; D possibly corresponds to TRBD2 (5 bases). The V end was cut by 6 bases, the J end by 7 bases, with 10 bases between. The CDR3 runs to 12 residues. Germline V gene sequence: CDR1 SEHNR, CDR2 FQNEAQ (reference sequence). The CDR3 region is CASSLTSNIQYF. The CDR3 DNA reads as TGTGCCAGCAGTCTAACTAGTAACATTCAGTACTTC.

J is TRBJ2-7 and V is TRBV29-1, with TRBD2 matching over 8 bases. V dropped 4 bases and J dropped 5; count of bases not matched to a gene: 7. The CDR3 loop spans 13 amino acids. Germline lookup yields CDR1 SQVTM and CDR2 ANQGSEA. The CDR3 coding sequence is TGCAGCGTTGTTAGGCTAGCGGGCCACGAGCAGTACTTC. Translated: CSVVRLAGHEQYF.

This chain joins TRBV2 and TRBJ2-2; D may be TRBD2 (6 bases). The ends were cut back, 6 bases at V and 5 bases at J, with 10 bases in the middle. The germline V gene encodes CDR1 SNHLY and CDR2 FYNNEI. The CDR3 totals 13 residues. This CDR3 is CASRGLPTGELFF. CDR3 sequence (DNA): TGTGCCAGCAGGGGACTTCCGACCGGGGAGCTGTTTTTT.